A single sample gave rise to the 14 T cell receptor beta chains below, sequenced in a study of cytomegalovirus exposure and HLA in healthy donors. Repertoires were generated with immunoSEQ multiplex PCR, while TCRdb's copy carries only in-frame clones and drops some. The sample consists of some 150,000 clones, around 89% of them appearing once. The sequencing sample was made of PBMCs. These receptors originate from a man between 18 and 35 years old in good health and CMV-seronegative.

The chain recombines TRBV28 with TRBJ1-5; 8 bases line up with TRBD1. The V segment lost 6 bases and the J segment 3 bases; nucleotides outside the gene matches: 1. The germline V gene has CDR1 MDHEN and CDR2 SYDVKM. The CDR3 sequence is 13 residues long. Here the CDR3 DNA reads TGTGCCAGCAGGCAGGGGGCCAATCAGCCCCAGCATTTT. Translating gives CASRQGANQPQHF. The full variable domain, rest sourced from reference TRBV28 and TRBJ1-5, is DVKVTQSSRYLVKRTGEKVFLECVQDMDHENMFWYRQDPGLGLRLIYFSYDVKMKEKGDIPEGYSVSREKKERFSLILESASTNQTSMYLCASRQGANQPQHFGDGTRLSIL.

The rearrangement joins TRBV6-1 to TRBJ1-1; tentative D call: TRBD1 (5 bases). V dropped 6 bases and J dropped 2 bases, with 13 bases sitting between them. CDR1 MNHNS and CDR2 SASEGT come from the germline V gene. The CDR3 has 14 amino acids. The CDR3 region is CASRLGRANTEAFF. The CDR3 DNA follows: TGTGCCAGCAGATTGGGCAGGGCTAACACTGAAGCTTTCTTT.

The chain recombines TRBV29-1 with TRBJ2-1; 8 bases line up with TRBD2. Germline V lookup: CDR1 SQVTM, CDR2 ANQGSEA. This CDR3 spans 12 amino acids. Trimming at V came to 7 bases and at J to 7 bases, leaving 6 bases not matched to a gene. CDR3 sequence: CSAGLGGNEQFF. DNA of the CDR3: TGCAGCGCGGGACTAGGAGGGAATGAGCAGTTCTTC.

The chain is built from TRBV10-3 and TRBJ2-7; 7 bases map to TRBD2. The CDR3 spans 13 residues. With 3 bases clipped from V and 4 bases from J, the junction kept 3 bases outside the gene matches. CDR1 and CDR2 from the germline V gene are ENHRY and SYGVKD. The CDR3 DNA reads as TGTGCCATCAGTGACGGGGGGAAGTACGAGCAGTACTTC. Protein product: CAISDGGKYEQYF.

This clone appeared a single time. This sequence joins TRBV19 and TRBJ1-5, with 8 bases lining up with TRBD1. The CDR3 is 13 amino acids. Germline V gene sequence: CDR1 LNHDA, CDR2 SQIVND (reference sequence). With V trimmed by 6 bases and J by 4 bases, 2 bases remained unmatched. CDR3 sequence reads: CASRGQANQPQHF. As DNA, the CDR3 is TGTGCCAGTAGGGGACAGGCTAATCAGCCCCAGCATTTT.

CDR3 loop: CASSFSTGNTGELFF. DNA of the CDR3: TGTGCCAGCAGCTTCTCCACAGGGAACACCGGGGAGCTGTTTTTT. The rearrangement joins TRBV7-9 to TRBJ2-2; tentative D call: TRBD1 (5 bases). The CDR3 runs 15 residues. Germline V gene data show CDR1 as SEHNR and CDR2 as FQNEAQ (reference sequence). Trimming took off 3 bases at V and 1 base at J, with 9 bases between the two ends.

Here the CDR3 DNA reads TGTGCCAGCAGCGTAGGGAGGGGTGGGGATACGCAGTATTTT. This sequence encodes CASSVGRGGDTQYF. The chain links TRBV9 to TRBJ2-3; weak D call: TRBD2 (6 bases). Germline V gives CDR1 SGDLS, CDR2 YYNGEE. Trimming cost V 0 bases and J 6 bases, with 11 bases left between them. This CDR3 is built from 14 residues.

V is TRBV5-1 and J is TRBJ2-5, with 7 bases aligning to TRBD1. The CDR3 is made up of 13 amino acids. Per the germline V gene, CDR1 is SGHRS and CDR2 is YFSETQ. V gave up 5 bases and J gave up 3 bases; unmatched junction bases: 4. In DNA, the CDR3 is TGCGCCAGCAGTTTTACAGGGGAAGAGACCCAGTACTTC. Translating it yields CASSFTGEETQYF.

The V and J genes are TRBV29-1 and TRBJ1-1; 8 nucleotides match TRBD1. Germline CDR1 reads SQVTM; CDR2 reads ANQGSEA. Losses at the gene ends were 6 bases for V and 6 bases for J; bases not matched to a gene: 3. The CDR3 spans 11 residues. CDR3: CSVDRVAEAFF. The CDR3 nucleotides read TGCAGCGTGGACAGGGTCGCTGAAGCTTTCTTT.

The chain couples TRBV29-1 to TRBJ2-5; 15 bases agree with TRBD2. This CDR3 spans 15 amino acids. CDR1 and CDR2 (germline): SQVTM, ANQGSEA. Trimming cost V 3 bases and J 3 bases; bases outside gene matches: 2. CDR3 region: CSVEGLAGGKETQYF. Here the CDR3 DNA reads TGCAGCGTTGAGGGACTAGCGGGGGGAAAAGAGACCCAGTACTTC.

Note on this clone: At one of its ends the junction is not consistent with the germline gene, which may arise from a read error. The chain carries TRBV7-7 and TRBJ2-3, with TRBD2 matching over 12 bases. Germline CDR1 reads SSHAT; CDR2 reads FNYEAQ (reference sequence). The CDR3 has 15 amino acids. The CDR3: CASSQGTSGSDTQYF. The CDR3 nucleotides are TGTGCTAGCAGCCAGGGGACTAGCGGGTCTGATACGCAGTATTTT.

The J gene is TRBJ2-7, the V gene TRBV5-6; D is undetermined. Trimming cost V 5 bases and J 0 bases, with 12 bases left between them. Germline CDR1 is SGHDT and CDR2 is YYEEEE. The CDR3 consists of 14 residues. CDR3 in amino acids: CASSRQTNSYEQYV. CDR3 coding DNA: TGTGCCAGCAGTCGACAAACGAACTCCTACGAGCAGTACGTC.

This chain uses TRBV20-1 with TRBJ2-3; D is perhaps TRBD1 (5 bases). The V end was cut by 2 bases, the J end by 7 bases, with 7 bases between. This CDR3 is built from 11 residues. Germline V gene sequence: CDR1 DFQATT, CDR2 SNEGSKA (reference sequence). CDR3 nucleotides: TGCAGTGCTAGAAGGGGATATACGCAGTATTTT. Translation: CSARRGYTQYF.

The chain carries TRBV6-1 and TRBJ2-3; a weak D match, TRBD1 (5 bases). The CDR3 consists of 17 residues. With 3 bases removed from V and 3 bases from J, the gap between germline ends came to 19 bases. From germline, CDR1 is MNHNS and CDR2 SASEGT. CDR3 sequence (DNA): TGTGCCAGCAGTGAGCCACTGTACAGGTCCGCGACAGATACGCAGTATTTT. Its protein is CASSEPLYRSATDTQYF.